The 23 T cell receptor beta chains given below trace back to one sample, sequenced in a study of cytomegalovirus exposure and HLA in healthy donors. TCRdb's copy holds only in-frame clones and misses some; the assay was immunoSEQ multiplex PCR. The sample lists 200,000 or so clones; 75% to 90% were seen once. The sequenced sample was PBMCs. The receptors shown here come from a man between 18 and 35 years old in good health and CMV-seropositive.

The genes are TRBV11-1 and TRBJ1-2; maybe TRBD1 (5 bases). The CDR3 has 13 residues. Trimming removed 8 bases from V and 3 bases from J, with 13 bases in between. Per germline, CDR1 SGHAT and CDR2 FQDESV (reference sequence). This CDR3 reads CASSQGGYYGYTF. As DNA, the CDR3 is TGTGCCAGCTCTCAGGGAGGATACTATGGCTACACCTTC.

The rearrangement uses TRBV30 and TRBJ2-7; weak D call: TRBD2 (6 bases). This CDR3 region has 13 residues. V was trimmed by 4 bases and J by 3 bases, leaving 13 bases between them. CDR1 and CDR2 (germline): GTSNPN, SVGIG (reference sequence). CDR3 nucleotides: TGTGCCTGGAACCGCGTCGGGAGCTACGAGCAGTACTTC. It codes for CAWNRVGSYEQYF.

The chain couples TRBV27 to TRBJ2-5, with 11 bases identical to TRBD1. The J segment lost 0 bases and the V segment lost 6 bases, leaving 15 bases of the junction unmatched. The CDR3 runs to 19 residues. Germline V gene lookup returns CDR1 MNHEY and CDR2 SMNVEV (reference sequence). CDR3 bases: TGTGCCAGCAGAGATACAGGGACAGGGGGACCCTCGTACCAAGAGACCCAGTACTTC. It specifies CASRDTGTGGPSYQETQYF.

The chain carries TRBV5-1 and TRBJ2-1; D possibly corresponds to TRBD1 (6 bases). The V end lost 7 bases, the J end lost 7 bases, and 12 bases lay between the germline ends. In germline, CDR1 is SGHRS, CDR2 YFSETQ. The CDR3 totals 12 residues. CDR3 loop: CASGFTGNEQFF. For the CDR3, the DNA is TGCGCCAGCGGATTTACAGGGAATGAGCAGTTCTTC.

The chain uses TRBV19 and TRBJ2-1, with 13 positions matching TRBD2. After removal of 8 bases from V and 8 bases from J, the junction contained 9 bases not matched to a gene. The CDR3 covers 15 residues. CDR1 LNHDA and CDR2 SQIVND come from the germline V gene (reference sequence). The CDR3 DNA reads TGTGCCAGTTCCATCGGACTAGCGGGAGACTATGAGCAGTTCTTC. It specifies CASSIGLAGDYEQFF.

The chain employs TRBV7-9 and TRBJ1-5; D is ambiguous. Germline V lookup: CDR1 SEHNR, CDR2 FQNEAQ (reference sequence). The CDR3 is 16 amino acids. V was clipped by 1 base and J by 4 bases, with 14 bases between them. The CDR3 here is CASSLGGDGVNQPQHF. Here the CDR3 DNA reads TGTGCCAGCAGCTTAGGGGGAGACGGGGTGAATCAGCCCCAGCATTTT.

The sample holds one count of this clone. The chain is built from TRBV30 and TRBJ1-5, with TRBD1 matching over 7 bases. The trim removed 0 bases at V and 3 bases at J, leaving 8 bases unmatched. The CDR3 covers 16 residues. In germline, CDR1 is GTSNPN, CDR2 SVGIG (reference sequence). The CDR3 bases are TGTGCCTGGAGTGTAGAGGCAGGGGGTAACAATCAGCCCCAGCATTTT. Its translation: CAWSVEAGGNNQPQHF.

This clone was seen once. This chain connects TRBV11-3 to TRBJ2-3, with TRBD2 matching 8 bases. CDR3 length equals 14 residues. V dropped 6 bases and J dropped 4; count of bases not matched to a gene: 6. Germline V gene sequence: CDR1 SGHNT, CDR2 YENEEA. CDR3 in amino acids: CASSYGLASDTQYF. The CDR3 nucleotides are TGTGCCAGCAGTTATGGACTAGCTTCAGATACGCAGTATTTT.

The gene calls are TRBV30 and TRBJ2-7; TRBD1 agrees at 9 bases. V was pared by 3 bases and J by 6 bases, with 9 bases of the junction left unmatched. CDR3 length equals 14 residues. Germline assignment: CDR1 GTSNPN and CDR2 SVGIG (reference sequence). For the CDR3, the DNA is TGTGCCTGGAGGGGGACAGGGTATCACTCCGAGCAGTACTTC. This codes for CAWRGTGYHSEQYF. Based on the CDR3 plus reference TRBV30 and TRBJ2-7, the full variable domain is SQTIHQWPATLVQPVGSPLSLECTVEGTSNPNLYWYRQAAGRGLQLLFYSVGIGQISSEVPQNLSASRPQDRQFILSSKKLLLSDSGFYLCAWRGTGYHSEQYFGPGTRLTVT.

V is TRBV11-2 and J is TRBJ2-1; D is unresolved. V was clipped by 1 base and J by 6 bases, with 7 bases between them. The germline gives CDR1 SGHAT, CDR2 FQNNGV. The length of the CDR3 is 13 residues. As DNA, the CDR3 is TGTGCCAGCAGCTTAGGGCCGATCAATGAGCAGTTCTTC. It specifies CASSLGPINEQFF.

This CDR3 reads CASSWGWDNEQFF. The CDR3 DNA sequence: TGCGCCAGCAGCTGGGGCTGGGACAATGAGCAGTTCTTC. The chain uses TRBV5-1 and TRBJ2-1; a weak D match, TRBD1 (5 bases). The CDR3 spans 13 residues. Germline-derived CDR1 and CDR2 are SGHRS and YFSETQ. Between the trimmed V and J ends, which lost 3 bases and 5 bases, there was a span of 9 bases.

A single count supports this clone. The chain combines TRBV7-2 with TRBJ2-7; D is possibly TRBD2 (5 bases). CDR3 length equals 14 residues. Germline CDR1 and CDR2: SGHTA and FQGNSA. The germline V and J ends were trimmed by 3 bases and 3 bases, with 12 bases remaining between them. In nucleotides, the CDR3 is TGTGCCAGCAGCTTGGCCGGGAAAAACTACGAGCAGTACTTC. Translated: CASSLAGKNYEQYF.

The rearrangement uses TRBV6-4 and TRBJ2-1, with 9 nucleotides matching TRBD2. The CDR3 is 15 amino acids. The germline gives CDR1 MRHNA, CDR2 SNTAGT. Trimming removed 3 bases from V and 0 bases from J; junction bases left unmatched: 0. CDR3 in DNA: TGTGCCAGCAGTGAAGCGGGAGGCTCCTACAATGAGCAGTTCTTC. Residues: CASSEAGGSYNEQFF.

This chain links TRBV6-1 with TRBJ2-1; tentative D call: TRBD2 (5 bases). CDR3 size: 15 residues. Trimming pared 0 bases from V and 6 bases from J, leaving 12 bases between. Germline CDR1 and CDR2: MNHNS and SASEGT. CDR3 bases: TGTGCCAGCAGTGAAGCCGTGTGGACTGTCAATGAGCAGTTCTTC. Translation: CASSEAVWTVNEQFF.

The chain joins TRBV5-4 to TRBJ1-2; no reliable D call. CDR3 length: 14 residues. The germline V gene encodes CDR1 SGHNT and CDR2 YYREEE (reference sequence). V was clipped by 0 bases and J by 2 bases, with 8 bases between them. CDR3 DNA sequence: TGTGCCAGCAGCTTGGCACAGCCGAACTATGGCTACACCTTC. It is translated as CASSLAQPNYGYTF. Together with reference TRBV5-4 and TRBJ1-2, the CDR3 gives the full variable domain: ETGVTQSPTHLIKTRGQQVTLRCSSQSGHNTVSWYQQALGQGPQFIFQYYREEENGRGNFPPRFSGLQFPNYSSELNVNALELDDSALYLCASSLAQPNYGYTFGSGTRLTVV.

This rearrangement joins TRBV2 to TRBJ2-5; 8 nucleotides align to TRBD2. Germline-derived CDR1 and CDR2 are SNHLY and FYNNEI. The CDR3 runs to 15 residues. Trimming removed 3 bases from V and 3 bases from J; junction bases left unmatched: 6. The CDR3 sequence is CASSERREAKETQYF. CDR3 DNA sequence: TGTGCCAGCAGTGAGAGGCGGGAGGCCAAAGAGACCCAGTACTTC.

This clone was seen a handful of times. This chain uses TRBV27 with TRBJ1-2, with D maybe TRBD1 (5 bases). CDR1 is MNHEY and CDR2 is SMNVEV in the germline V gene (reference sequence). The germline V and J ends were trimmed by 0 bases and 3 bases, with 5 bases remaining between them. The CDR3 runs 13 residues. The CDR3 DNA follows: TGTGCCAGCAGTTTATCAGGGGACTATGGCTACACCTTC. This translates into CASSLSGDYGYTF.

The chain recombines TRBV7-9 with TRBJ2-2; D might be TRBD2 (5 bases). The V and J ends lost 5 bases and 5 bases respectively, with 9 bases between them. The CDR3 totals 13 residues. CDR1 SEHNR and CDR2 FQNEAQ come from the germline V gene (reference sequence). The CDR3 spells CASSKTGTGELFF. The CDR3 DNA sequence: TGTGCCAGCAGCAAGACGGGAACCGGGGAGCTGTTTTTT.

The genes are TRBV29-1 and TRBJ2-6, with TRBD1 matching 7 bases. The CDR3 contains 15 residues. The germline V gene encodes CDR1 SQVTM and CDR2 ANQGSEA. With 6 bases clipped from V and 0 bases from J, the junction kept 5 bases outside the gene matches. CDR3 loop: CSVYRGTSGANVLTF. In DNA form, the CDR3 reads TGCAGCGTCTACAGGGGAACCTCTGGGGCCAACGTCCTGACTTTC.

V and J are TRBV28 and TRBJ2-7; 12 nucleotides match TRBD2. The CDR3 extends over 13 amino acids. Losses at the gene ends were 9 bases for V and 4 bases for J; bases not matched to a gene: 4. Germline V gives CDR1 MDHEN, CDR2 SYDVKM. The CDR3 coding sequence is TGTGCCAGTAAGACTAGCGGGAGTTACGAGCAGTACTTC. Amino acid sequence: CASKTSGSYEQYF.

V gene TRBV25-1 combines with J gene TRBJ2-7; 7 bases line up with TRBD2. Germline assignment: CDR1 MGHDK and CDR2 SYGVNS. Germline trimming cut 3 bases from V and 1 base from J; bases unmatched to any gene: 12. The CDR3 spans 17 residues. As DNA, the CDR3 is TGTGCCAGCAGTGATCCCTCTCGCCGGGGGGTGTCCTACGAGCAGTACTTC. It translates to CASSDPSRRGVSYEQYF.

The table lists this clone with a count of one. CDR3 in amino acids: CAGTGTSVYQETQYF. The CDR3 DNA follows: TGTGCCGGTACCGGGACTAGCGTGTACCAAGAGACCCAGTACTTC. V usage is TRBV7-8 and J usage is TRBJ2-5, with TRBD2 matching 10 bases. This CDR3 has 15 residues. Germline V gene sequence: CDR1 SGHVS, CDR2 FQNEAQ. After removal of 11 bases from V and 0 bases from J, the junction contained 9 bases not matched to a gene.

This chain connects TRBV5-6 to TRBJ2-7; D might be TRBD2 (6 bases). This CDR3 region has 15 residues. Trimming removed 6 bases from V and 1 base from J, with 17 bases in between. Germline-derived CDR1 and CDR2 are SGHDT and YYEEEE. For the CDR3, the DNA is TGTGCCAGCACCCGAAGTGGGGGGAGGTCCTACGAGCAGTACTTC. Protein product: CASTRSGGRSYEQYF.